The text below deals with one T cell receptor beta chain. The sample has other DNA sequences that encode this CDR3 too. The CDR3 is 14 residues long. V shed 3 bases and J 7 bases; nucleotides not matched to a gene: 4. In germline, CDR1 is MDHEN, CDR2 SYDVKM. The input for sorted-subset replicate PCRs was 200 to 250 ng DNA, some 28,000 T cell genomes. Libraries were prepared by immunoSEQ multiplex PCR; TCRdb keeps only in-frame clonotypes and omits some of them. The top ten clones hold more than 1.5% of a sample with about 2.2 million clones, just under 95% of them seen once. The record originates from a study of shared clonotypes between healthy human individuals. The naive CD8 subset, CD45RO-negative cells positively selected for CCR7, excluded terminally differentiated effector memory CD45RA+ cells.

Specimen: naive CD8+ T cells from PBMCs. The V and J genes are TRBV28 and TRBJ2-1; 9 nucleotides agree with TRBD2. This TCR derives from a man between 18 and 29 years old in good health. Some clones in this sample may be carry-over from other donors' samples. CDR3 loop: CASSLAGGPNEQFF. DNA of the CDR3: TGTGCCAGCAGTTTGGCGGGAGGGCCAAATGAGCAGTTCTTC. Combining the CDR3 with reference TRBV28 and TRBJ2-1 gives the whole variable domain DVKVTQSSRYLVKRTGEKVFLECVQDMDHENMFWYRQDPGLGLRLIYFSYDVKMKEKGDIPEGYSVSREKKERFSLILESASTNQTSMYLCASSLAGGPNEQFFGPGTRLTVL.